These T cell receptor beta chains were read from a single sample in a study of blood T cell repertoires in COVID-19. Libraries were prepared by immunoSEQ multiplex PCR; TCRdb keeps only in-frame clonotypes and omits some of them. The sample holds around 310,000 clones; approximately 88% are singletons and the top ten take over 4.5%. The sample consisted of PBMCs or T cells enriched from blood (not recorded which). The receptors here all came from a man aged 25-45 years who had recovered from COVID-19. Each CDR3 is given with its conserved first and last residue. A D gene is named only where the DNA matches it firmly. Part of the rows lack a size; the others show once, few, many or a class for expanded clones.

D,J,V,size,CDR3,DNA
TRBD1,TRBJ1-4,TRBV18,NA,CASSTGQGNEKLFF,TGTGCCAGCTCGACGGGACAGGGTAATGAAAAACTGTTTTTT
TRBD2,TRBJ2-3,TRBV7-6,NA,CASSLALLAGATDTQYF,TGTGCCAGCAGCTTAGCATTGCTAGCGGGGGCCACAGATACGCAGTATTTT
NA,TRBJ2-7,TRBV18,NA,CASSPSSLRYEQYF,TGTGCCAGCTCCCCATCAAGCCTCCGCTACGAGCAGTACTTC
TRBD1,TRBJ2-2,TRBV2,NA,CASSRTGGRTGELFF,TGTGCCAGCAGCAGGACAGGGGGCCGAACCGGGGAGCTGTTTTTT
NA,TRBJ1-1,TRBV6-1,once,CASSEFLEGNTEAFF,TGTGCCAGCAGTGAATTCTTGGAGGGTAACACTGAAGCTTTCTTT
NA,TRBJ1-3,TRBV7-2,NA,CASSQRGSSGNTIYF,TGTGCCAGCAGCCAACGGGGTAGCTCTGGAAACACCATATATTTT
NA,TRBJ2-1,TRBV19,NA,CASSISSYNEQFF,TGTGCCAGTAGTATTAGCAGCTACAATGAGCAGTTCTTC
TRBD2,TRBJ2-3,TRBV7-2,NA,CASSSGLAGSTDTQYF,TGTGCCAGCAGCTCGGGACTAGCGGGGAGCACAGATACGCAGTATTTT
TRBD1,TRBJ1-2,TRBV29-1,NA,CSVSGTGSVGYTF,TGCAGCGTATCCGGGACAGGGTCGGTTGGCTACACCTTC
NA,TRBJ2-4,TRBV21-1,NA,CASSKGVNYQNLAKNIQYF,TGTGCCAGCAGCAAAGGGGTGAACTACCAGAACCTAGCCAAAAACATTCAGTACTTC
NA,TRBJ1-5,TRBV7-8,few,CASSLAGGNQPQHF,TGTGCCAGCAGCTTAGCAGGGGGCAATCAGCCCCAGCATTTT
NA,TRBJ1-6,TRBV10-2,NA,CASSESGGNSPLHF,TGCGCCAGCAGTGAGTCGGGGGGTAATTCACCCCTCCACTTT
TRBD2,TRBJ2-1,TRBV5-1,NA,CASSLTSGGNEQFF,TGCGCCAGCAGCTTGACTAGCGGGGGAAATGAGCAGTTCTTC
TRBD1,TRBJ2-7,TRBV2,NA,CASTRTGTGGEQYF,TGTGCCAGCACCCGGACCGGGACAGGGGGCGAGCAGTACTTC
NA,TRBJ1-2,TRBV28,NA,CASSLGLTDGYTF,TGTGCCAGCAGTCTGGGACTGACGGATGGCTACACCTTC
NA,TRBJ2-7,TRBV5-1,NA,CASSFPQEGYEQYF,TGCGCCAGCAGCTTTCCGCAGGAGGGCTACGAGCAGTACTTC
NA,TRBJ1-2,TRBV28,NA,CASIPARDFNYGYTF,TGTGCCAGCATCCCCGCCCGGGACTTTAACTATGGCTACACCTTC
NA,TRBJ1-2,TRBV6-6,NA,CASSQPTAFYGYTF,TGTGCCAGCAGTCAACCGACAGCCTTCTATGGCTACACCTTC
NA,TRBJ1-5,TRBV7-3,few,CASLSNQPQHF,TGTGCCAGCCTCAGCAATCAGCCCCAGCATTTT
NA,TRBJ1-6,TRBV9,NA,CASSAGGGNSPLHF,TGTGCCAGCAGCGCGGGGGGGGGTAATTCACCCCTCCACTTT
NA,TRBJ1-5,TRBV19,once,CASSIGVLGEEGGNQPQHF,TGTGCCAGTAGTATTGGTGTTTTAGGGGAGGAGGGTGGCAATCAGCCCCAGCATTTT
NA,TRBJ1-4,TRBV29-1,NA,CSVGMSQGLNEKLFF,TGCAGCGTTGGAATGAGCCAGGGGCTGAATGAAAAACTGTTTTTT
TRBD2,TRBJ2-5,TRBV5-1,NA,CASSPGRAEETQYF,TGCGCCAGCAGCCCCGGGAGGGCGGAAGAGACCCAGTACTTC
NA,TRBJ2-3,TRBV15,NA,CATSPPEGPPETLDF,TGTGCCACCAGCCCACCTGAGGGCCCTCCGGAAACTTTGGATTTT
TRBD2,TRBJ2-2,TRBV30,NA,CAWKPGTSGSNTGELFF,TGTGCCTGGAAGCCCGGGACTAGCGGGTCGAACACCGGGGAGCTGTTTTTT
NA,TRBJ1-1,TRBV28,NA,CASSQQREAFF,TGTGCCAGCAGCCAGCAGCGTGAAGCTTTCTTT
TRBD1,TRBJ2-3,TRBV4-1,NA,CASSSRTGRSSTDTQYF,TGCGCCAGCAGCTCTCGGACAGGGCGCTCTAGCACAGATACGCAGTATTTT
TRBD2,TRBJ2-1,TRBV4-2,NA,CASSQDTVAGDYNEQFF,TGTGCCAGCAGCCAAGATACGGTAGCGGGGGACTACAATGAGCAGTTCTTC
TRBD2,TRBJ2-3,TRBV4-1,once,CASSQDSPPSGGALTDTQYF,TGCGCCAGCAGCCAAGATTCCCCCCCTAGCGGGGGGGCGCTCACGGATACGCAGTATTTT
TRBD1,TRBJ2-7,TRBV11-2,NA,CASSLGTGGEQYF,TGTGCCAGCAGCTTAGGTACAGGGGGGGAGCAGTACTTC
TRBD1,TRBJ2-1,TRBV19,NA,CASSIDRPDRLYNEQFF,TGTGCCAGTAGTATAGATCGTCCGGACAGGCTCTACAATGAGCAGTTCTTC
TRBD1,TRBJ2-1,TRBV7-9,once,CASSPSGTGAHNEQFF,TGTGCCAGCAGCCCTTCCGGGACAGGGGCCCACAATGAGCAGTTCTTC
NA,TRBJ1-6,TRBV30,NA,CAWTINSPLHF,TGTGCCTGGACAATTAATTCACCCCTCCACTTT
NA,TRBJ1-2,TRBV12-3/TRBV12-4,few,CASSLGRDNGYTF,TGTGCCAGCAGTTTAGGCAGGGATAATGGCTACACCTTC
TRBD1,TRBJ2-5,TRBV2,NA,CASSDRTGVETQYF,TGTGCCAGCAGCGACCGGACAGGGGTAGAGACCCAGTACTTC
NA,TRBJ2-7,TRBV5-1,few,CASSLKTYYEQYF,TGCGCCAGCAGCTTGAAGACATACTACGAGCAGTACTTC
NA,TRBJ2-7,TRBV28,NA,CASSFHYEQYF,TGTGCCAGCAGTTTCCACTACGAGCAGTACTTC
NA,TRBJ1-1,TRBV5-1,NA,CASSLAGSVTEAFF,TGCGCCAGCAGCTTGGCGGGGAGTGTCACTGAAGCTTTCTTT
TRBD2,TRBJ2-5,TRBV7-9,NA,CASSHSSGGAEETQYF,TGTGCCAGCAGCCATTCTAGCGGGGGGGCGGAGGAGACCCAGTACTTC